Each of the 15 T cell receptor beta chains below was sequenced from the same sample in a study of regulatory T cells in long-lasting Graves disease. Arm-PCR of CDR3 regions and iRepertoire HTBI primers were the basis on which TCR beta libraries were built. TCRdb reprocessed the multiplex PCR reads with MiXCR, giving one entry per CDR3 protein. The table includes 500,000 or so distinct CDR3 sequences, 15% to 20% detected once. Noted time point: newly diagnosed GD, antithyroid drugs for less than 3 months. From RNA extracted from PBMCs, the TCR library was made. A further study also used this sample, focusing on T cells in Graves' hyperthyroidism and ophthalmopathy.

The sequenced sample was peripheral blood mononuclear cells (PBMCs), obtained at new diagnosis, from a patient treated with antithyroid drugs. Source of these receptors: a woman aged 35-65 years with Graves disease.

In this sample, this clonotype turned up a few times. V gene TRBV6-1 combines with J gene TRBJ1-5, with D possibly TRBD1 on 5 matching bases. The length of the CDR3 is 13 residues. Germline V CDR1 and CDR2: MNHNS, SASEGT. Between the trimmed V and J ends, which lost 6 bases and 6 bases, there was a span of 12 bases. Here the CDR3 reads CASRAAGSQPQHF. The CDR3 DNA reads TGTGCCAGCAGGGCCGCAGGGTCTCAGCCCCAGCATTTT.

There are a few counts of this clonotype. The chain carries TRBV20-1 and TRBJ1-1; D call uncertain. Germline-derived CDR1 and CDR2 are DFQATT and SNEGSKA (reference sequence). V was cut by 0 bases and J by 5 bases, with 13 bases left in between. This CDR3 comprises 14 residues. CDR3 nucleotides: TGCAGTGCTAGAGATGGAGTGGCGGCGACTGAAGCTTTCTTT. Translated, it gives CSARDGVAATEAFF.

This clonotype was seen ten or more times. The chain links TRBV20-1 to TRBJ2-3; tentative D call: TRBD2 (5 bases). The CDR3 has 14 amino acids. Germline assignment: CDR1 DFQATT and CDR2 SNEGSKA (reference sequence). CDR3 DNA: TGCGGACTGGAGATGGGTGAGATCGCAGATACGCAGTATTTT. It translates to CGLEMGEIADTQYF.

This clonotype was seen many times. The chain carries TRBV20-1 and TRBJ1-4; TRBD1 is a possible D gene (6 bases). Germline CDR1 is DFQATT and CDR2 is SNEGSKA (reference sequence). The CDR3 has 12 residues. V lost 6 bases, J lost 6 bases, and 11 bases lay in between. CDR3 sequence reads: CSARTVYEKLFF. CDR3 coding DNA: TGCAGTGCGAGGACAGTATATGAAAAACTGTTTTTT.

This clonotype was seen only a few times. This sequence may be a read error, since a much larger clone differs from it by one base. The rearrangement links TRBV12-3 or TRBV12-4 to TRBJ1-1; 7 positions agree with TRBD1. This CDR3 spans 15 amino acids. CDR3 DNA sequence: TGTGCCAGCAGTTTCCAGACAGGGATGAACACTGGAGCTTTCTTT. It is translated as CASSFQTGMNTGAFF.

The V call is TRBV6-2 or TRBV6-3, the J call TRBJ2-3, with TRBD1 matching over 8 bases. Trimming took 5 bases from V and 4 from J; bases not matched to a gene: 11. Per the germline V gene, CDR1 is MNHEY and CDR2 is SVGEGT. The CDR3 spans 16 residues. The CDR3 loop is CASSERGQGRADTQYF. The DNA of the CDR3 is TGTGCCAGCAGTGAGAGAGGACAGGGTAGGGCAGATACGCAGTATTTT.

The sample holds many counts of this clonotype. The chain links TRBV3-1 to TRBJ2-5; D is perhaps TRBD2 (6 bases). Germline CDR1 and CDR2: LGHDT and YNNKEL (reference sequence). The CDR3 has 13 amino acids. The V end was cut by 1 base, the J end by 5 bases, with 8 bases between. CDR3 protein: CASSQGGVETQYF. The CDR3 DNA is TGTGCCAGCAGCCAAGGGGGGGTTGAGACCCAGTACTTC.

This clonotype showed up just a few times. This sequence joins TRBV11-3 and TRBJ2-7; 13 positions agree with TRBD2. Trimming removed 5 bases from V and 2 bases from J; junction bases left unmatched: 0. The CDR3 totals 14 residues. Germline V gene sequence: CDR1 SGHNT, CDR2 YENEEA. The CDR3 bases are TGTGCCAGCAGCGGACTAGCGGGGGCCTACGAGCAGTACTTC. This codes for CASSGLAGAYEQYF.

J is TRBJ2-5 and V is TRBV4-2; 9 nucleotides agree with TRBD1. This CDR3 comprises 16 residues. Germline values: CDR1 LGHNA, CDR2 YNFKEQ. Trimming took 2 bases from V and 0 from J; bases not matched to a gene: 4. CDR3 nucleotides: TGTGCCAGCAGCCAAACCGGGACAGGGTACCAAGAGACCCAGTACTTC. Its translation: CASSQTGTGYQETQYF.

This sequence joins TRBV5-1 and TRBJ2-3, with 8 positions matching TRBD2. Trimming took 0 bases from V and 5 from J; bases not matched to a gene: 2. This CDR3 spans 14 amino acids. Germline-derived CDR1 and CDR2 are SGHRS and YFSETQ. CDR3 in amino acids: CASSLVSGRDTQYF. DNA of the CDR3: TGCGCCAGCAGCTTGGTGAGCGGGAGAGATACGCAGTATTTT.

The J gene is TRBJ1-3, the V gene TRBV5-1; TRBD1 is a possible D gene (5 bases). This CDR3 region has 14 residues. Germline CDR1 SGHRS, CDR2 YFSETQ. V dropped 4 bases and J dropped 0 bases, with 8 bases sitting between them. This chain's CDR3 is CASSDRSSGNTIYF. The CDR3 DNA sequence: TGCGCCAGCAGCGACAGAAGCTCTGGAAACACCATATATTTT.

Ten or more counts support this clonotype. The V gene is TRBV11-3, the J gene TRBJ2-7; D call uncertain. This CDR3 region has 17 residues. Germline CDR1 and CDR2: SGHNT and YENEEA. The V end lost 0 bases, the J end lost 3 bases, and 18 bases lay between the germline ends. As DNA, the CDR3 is TGTGCCAGCAGCTTAGATTCTGTTACTGGCTATTACTACGAGCAGTACTTC. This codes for CASSLDSVTGYYYEQYF.

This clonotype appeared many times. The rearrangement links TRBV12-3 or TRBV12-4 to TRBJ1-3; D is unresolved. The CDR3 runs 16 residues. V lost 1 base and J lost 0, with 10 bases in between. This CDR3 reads CASSLVPSLSGNTIYF. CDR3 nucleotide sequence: TGTGCCAGCAGTTTAGTTCCGTCCCTCTCTGGAAACACCATATATTTT.

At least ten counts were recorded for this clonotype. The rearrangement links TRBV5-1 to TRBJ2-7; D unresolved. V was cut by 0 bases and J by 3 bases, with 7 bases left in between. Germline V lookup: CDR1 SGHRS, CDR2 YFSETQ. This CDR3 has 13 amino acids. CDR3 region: CASSLVMDYEQYF. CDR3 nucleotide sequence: TGCGCCAGCAGCTTGGTGATGGACTACGAGCAGTACTTC. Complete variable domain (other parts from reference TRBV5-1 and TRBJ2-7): KAGVTQTPRYLIKTRGQQVTLSCSPISGHRSVSWYQQTPGQGLQFLFEYFSETQRNKGNFPGRFSGRQFSNSRSEMNVSTLELGDSALYLCASSLVMDYEQYFGPGTRLTVT.

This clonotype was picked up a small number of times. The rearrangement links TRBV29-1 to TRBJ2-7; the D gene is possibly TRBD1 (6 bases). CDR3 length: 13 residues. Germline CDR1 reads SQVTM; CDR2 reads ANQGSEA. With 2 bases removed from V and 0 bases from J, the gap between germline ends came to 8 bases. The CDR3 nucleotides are TGCAGCGTTGAACAGGGGAACTCCTACGAGCAGTACTTC. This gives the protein CSVEQGNSYEQYF.